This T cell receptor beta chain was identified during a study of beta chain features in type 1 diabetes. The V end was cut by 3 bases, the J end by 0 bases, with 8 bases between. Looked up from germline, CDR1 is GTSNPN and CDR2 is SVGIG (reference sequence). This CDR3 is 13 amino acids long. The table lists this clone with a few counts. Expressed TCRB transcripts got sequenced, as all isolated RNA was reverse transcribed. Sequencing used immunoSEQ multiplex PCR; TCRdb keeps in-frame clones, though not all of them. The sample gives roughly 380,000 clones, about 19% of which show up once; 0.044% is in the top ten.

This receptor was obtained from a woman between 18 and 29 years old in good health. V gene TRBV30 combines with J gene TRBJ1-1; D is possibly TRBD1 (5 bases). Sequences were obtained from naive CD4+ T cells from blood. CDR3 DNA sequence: TGTGCCTGGAGAAAGGGGATGAACACTGAAGCTTTCTTT. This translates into CAWRKGMNTEAFF.